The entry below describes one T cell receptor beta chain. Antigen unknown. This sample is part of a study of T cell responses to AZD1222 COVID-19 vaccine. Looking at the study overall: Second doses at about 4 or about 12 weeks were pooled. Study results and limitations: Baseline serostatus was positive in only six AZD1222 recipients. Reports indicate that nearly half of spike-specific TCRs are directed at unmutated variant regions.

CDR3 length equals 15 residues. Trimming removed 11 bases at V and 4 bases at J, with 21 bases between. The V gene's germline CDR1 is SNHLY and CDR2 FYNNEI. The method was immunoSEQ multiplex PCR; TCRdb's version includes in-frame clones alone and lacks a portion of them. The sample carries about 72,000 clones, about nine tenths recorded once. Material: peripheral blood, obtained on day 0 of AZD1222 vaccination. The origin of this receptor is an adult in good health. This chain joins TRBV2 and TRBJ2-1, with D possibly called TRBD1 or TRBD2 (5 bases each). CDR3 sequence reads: CALSEQARAYNEQFF. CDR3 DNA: TGTGCCCTCTCGGAACAGGCGAGGGCTTACAATGAGCAGTTCTTC.